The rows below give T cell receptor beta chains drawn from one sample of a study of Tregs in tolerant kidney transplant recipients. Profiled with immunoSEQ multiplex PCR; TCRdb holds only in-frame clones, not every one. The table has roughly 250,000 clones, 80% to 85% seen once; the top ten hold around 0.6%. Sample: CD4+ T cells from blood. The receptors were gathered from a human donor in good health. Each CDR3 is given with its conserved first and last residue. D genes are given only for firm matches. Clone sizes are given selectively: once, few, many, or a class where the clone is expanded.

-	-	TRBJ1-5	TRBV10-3	CAISETGADNQPQHF	TGTGCCATCAGTGAGACCGGGGCGGACAATCAGCCCCAGCATTTT
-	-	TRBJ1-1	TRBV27	CASSLFPFYTEAFF	TGTGCCAGCAGTTTATTCCCTTTTTACACTGAAGCTTTCTTT
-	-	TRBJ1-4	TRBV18	CASSPGDGGIEKLFF	TGTGCCAGCTCACCGGGGGACGGCGGAATTGAGAAACTGTTTTTT
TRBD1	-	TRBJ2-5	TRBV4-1	CASSQAGTGVGGQETQYF	TGCGCCAGCAGCCAAGCGGGGACAGGGGTAGGAGGTCAAGAGACCCAGTACTTC
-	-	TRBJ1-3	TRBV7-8	CASSLPTRSSGNTIYF	TGTGCCAGCAGCTTACCCACTCGTAGCTCTGGAAACACCATATATTTT
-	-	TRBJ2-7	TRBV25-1	CASSDGGTGSYEQYF	TGTGCCAGCAGTGATGGAGGGACGGGGTCCTACGAGCAGTACTTC
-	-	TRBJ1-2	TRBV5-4	CASRTGFLGDGYTF	TGTGCCAGCAGAACTGGGTTCCTTGGGGATGGCTACACCTTC
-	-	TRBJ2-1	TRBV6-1	CASRSRSYNEQFF	TGTGCCAGCAGGAGTAGGTCCTACAATGAGCAGTTCTTC
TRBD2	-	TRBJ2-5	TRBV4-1	CASSHVAGRRLLEETQYF	TGCGCCAGCAGCCATGTAGCGGGACGGCGGCTACTTGAAGAGACCCAGTACTTC
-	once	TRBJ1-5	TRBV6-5	CASASGILGNQPQHF	TGTGCCAGCGCTAGTGGGATATTGGGCAATCAGCCCCAGCATTTT
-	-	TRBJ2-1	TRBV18	CASSLAEGAYNEQFF	TGTGCCAGCTCACTAGCGGAGGGAGCCTACAATGAGCAGTTCTTC
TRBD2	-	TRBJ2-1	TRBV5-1	CASSSLAGGPNEQFF	TGCGCCAGCAGCTCTCTAGCGGGGGGGCCCAATGAGCAGTTCTTC
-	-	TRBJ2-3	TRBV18	CASSPPYTDTQYF	TGTGCCAGCTCACCCCCCTACACAGATACGCAGTATTTT
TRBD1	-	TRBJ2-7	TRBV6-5	CASSHRDRKPYEQYF	TGTGCCAGCAGCCACAGGGACAGGAAGCCCTACGAGCAGTACTTC
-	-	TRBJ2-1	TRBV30	CAWRWDNEQFF	TGTGCCTGGCGGTGGGACAATGAGCAGTTCTTC
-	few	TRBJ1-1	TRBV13	CASSPARGRVAFF	TGTGCCAGCAGCCCTGCTCGTGGGAGGGTAGCTTTCTTT
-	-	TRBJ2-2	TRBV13	CASRGVQGPFITGELFF	TGTGCCAGCAGGGGTGTGCAGGGGCCTTTTATCACCGGGGAGCTGTTTTTT
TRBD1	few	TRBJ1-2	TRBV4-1	CASRGNRGGYTF	TGCGCCAGCAGGGGTAACAGGGGAGGCTACACCTTC
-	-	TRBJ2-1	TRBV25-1	CASSEGTSWFNEQFF	TGTGCCAGCAGTGAAGGGACAAGCTGGTTCAATGAGCAGTTCTTC
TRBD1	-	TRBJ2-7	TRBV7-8	CASSFDRGPYEQYF	TGTGCCAGCAGCTTTGACAGGGGCCCCTACGAGCAGTACTTC
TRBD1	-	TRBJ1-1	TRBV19	CASSAGTGGAAAFF	TGTGCCAGTAGCGCCGGGACAGGGGGGGCCGCAGCTTTCTTT
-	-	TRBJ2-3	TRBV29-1	CSAGYDTQYF	TGCAGCGCTGGCTATGATACGCAGTATTTT
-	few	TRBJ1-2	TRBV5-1	CASSSGQSINGYTF	TGCGCCAGCAGCTCCGGACAGTCTATTAATGGCTACACCTTC
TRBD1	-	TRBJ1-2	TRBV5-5	CASSSTGATRGYTF	TGTGCCAGCAGCTCGACAGGGGCGACCCGAGGCTACACCTTC
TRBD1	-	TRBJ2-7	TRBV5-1	CASSWTGLPYEQYF	TGCGCCAGCAGCTGGACAGGGCTGCCATACGAGCAGTACTTC
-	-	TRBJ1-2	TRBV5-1	CASSSTSGYGYTF	TGCGCCAGCAGCTCTACATCGGGCTATGGCTACACCTTC
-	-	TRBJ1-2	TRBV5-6	CASSLRRTGGGYTF	TGTGCCAGCAGCTTGAGACGCACCGGAGGTGGCTACACCTTC
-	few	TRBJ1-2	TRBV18	CASSPPEGVGGYTF	TGTGCCAGCTCACCACCCGAGGGGGTTGGGGGCTACACCTTC
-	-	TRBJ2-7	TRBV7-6	CASSLLSSSSYEQYF	TGTGCCAGCAGCTTATTATCGTCTAGCTCCTACGAGCAGTACTTC
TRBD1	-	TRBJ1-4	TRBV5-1	CASSLLGTGGEKLFF	TGCGCCAGCAGCTTACTGGGGACAGGGGGTGAAAAACTGTTTTTT
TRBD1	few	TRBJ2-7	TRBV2	CASKDRGSEQYF	TGTGCCAGCAAGGACAGGGGGTCCGAGCAGTACTTC
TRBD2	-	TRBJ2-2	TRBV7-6	CASSLVAGGLNTGELFF	TGTGCCAGCAGCTTAGTGGCGGGAGGGCTGAACACCGGGGAGCTGTTTTTT
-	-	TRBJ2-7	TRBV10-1	CASSQGGSYEQYF	TGCGCCAGCAGTCAGGGTGGCTCCTACGAGCAGTACTTC
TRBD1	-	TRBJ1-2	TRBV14	CASSFRTGTNYGYTF	TGTGCCAGCAGCTTTCGGACAGGTACTAACTATGGCTACACCTTC
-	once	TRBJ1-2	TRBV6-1	CASSRGSYGYTF	TGTGCCAGCAGTAGAGGCAGCTATGGCTACACCTTC
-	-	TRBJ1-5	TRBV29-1	CSVEKGSYRQGRKQPQHF	TGCAGCGTTGAAAAGGGCAGTTATCGGCAGGGGAGGAAACAGCCCCAGCATTTT
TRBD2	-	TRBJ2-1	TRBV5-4	CASSPGGGRNEQFF	TGTGCCAGCAGCCCAGGCGGGGGGCGGAATGAGCAGTTCTTC
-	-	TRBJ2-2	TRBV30	CAWSVGLADTGELFF	TGTGCCTGGAGTGTCGGGCTAGCCGACACCGGGGAGCTGTTTTTT
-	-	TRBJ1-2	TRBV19	CASSEQSFYGYTF	TGTGCCAGTAGTGAGCAGTCCTTCTATGGCTACACCTTC
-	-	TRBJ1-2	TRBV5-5	CASSLDSYGYTF	TGTGCCAGCAGCTTGGATTCCTATGGCTACACCTTC
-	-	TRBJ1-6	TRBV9	CASSVRDMGNSPLHF	TGTGCCAGCAGCGTACGGGACATGGGGAATTCACCCCTCCACTTT
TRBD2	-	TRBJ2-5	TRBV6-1	CASSEGSLAGETQYF	TGTGCCAGCAGTGAAGGGAGTCTAGCGGGAGAGACCCAGTACTTC
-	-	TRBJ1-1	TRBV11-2	CASSLMAGANTEAFF	TGTGCCAGCAGCTTGATGGCAGGGGCGAACACTGAAGCTTTCTTT
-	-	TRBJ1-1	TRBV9	CASSVDWLGEAFF	TGTGCCAGCAGCGTAGATTGGCTCGGTGAAGCTTTCTTT
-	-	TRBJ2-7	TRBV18	CASSPPSGSSSYEQYF	TGTGCCAGCTCACCACCATCCGGGTCGAGCTCCTACGAGCAGTACTTC
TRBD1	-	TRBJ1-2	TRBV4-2	CASSHRETGDLNYGYTF	TGTGCCAGCAGCCATCGAGAGACAGGGGACCTTAACTATGGCTACACCTTC
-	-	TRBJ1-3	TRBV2	CARGMDKSGNTIYF	TGTGCCCGAGGTATGGATAAGTCTGGAAACACCATATATTTT
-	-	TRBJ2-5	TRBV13	CASSLGGWWEPQETQYF	TGTGCCAGCAGCTTAGGCGGGTGGTGGGAGCCCCAAGAGACCCAGTACTTC
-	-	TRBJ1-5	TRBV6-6	CASRGGNSNQPQHF	TGTGCCAGCAGAGGTGGGAATAGCAATCAGCCCCAGCATTTT
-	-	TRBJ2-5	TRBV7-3	CASSLGISETQYF	TGTGCCAGCAGCTTGGGGATCTCGGAGACCCAGTACTTC
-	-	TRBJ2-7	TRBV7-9	CAGGASSYEQYF	TGTGCCGGAGGCGCCAGCTCCTACGAGCAGTACTTC
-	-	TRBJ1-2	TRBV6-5	CASSYSADTNGYTF	TGTGCCAGCAGTTACTCCGCGGACACCAACGGCTACACCTTC
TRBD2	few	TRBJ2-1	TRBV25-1	CASSALAGGTGNEQFF	TGTGCCAGCAGTGCTCTAGCGGGGGGGACCGGCAATGAGCAGTTCTTC
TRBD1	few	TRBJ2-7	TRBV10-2	CATRQGARYEQYF	TGCGCCACCAGACAGGGGGCTCGGTACGAGCAGTACTTC